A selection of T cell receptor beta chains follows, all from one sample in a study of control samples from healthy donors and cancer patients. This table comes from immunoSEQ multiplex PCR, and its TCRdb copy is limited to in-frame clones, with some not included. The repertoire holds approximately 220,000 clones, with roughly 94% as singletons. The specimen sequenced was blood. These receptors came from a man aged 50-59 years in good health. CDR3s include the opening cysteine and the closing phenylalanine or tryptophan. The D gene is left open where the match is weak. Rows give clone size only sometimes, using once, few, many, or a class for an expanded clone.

DNA: TGTGCCAGCAGTGAAGTCCAGGGAGCTAACTATGGCTACACCTTC
CDR3: CASSEVQGANYGYTF
J: TRBJ1-2
D: -
V: TRBV6-1
size: -

DNA: TGTGCCACCTTACCGGGGGGGCTCCCCTATAGCAATCAGCCCCAGCATTTT
CDR3: CATLPGGLPYSNQPQHF
J: TRBJ1-5
D: -
V: TRBV15
size: -

DNA: TGTGCCAGCAGCCAAGAGAGGACCGCAGCGACCCAGTACTTC
CDR3: CASSQERTAATQYF
J: TRBJ2-5
D: -
V: TRBV3-1/TRBV3-2
size: once

DNA: TGTGCCAGCAGCGCTATGGGGACAGGGGGTCATGGCTACACCTTC
CDR3: CASSAMGTGGHGYTF
J: TRBJ1-2
D: TRBD1
V: TRBV9
size: -

DNA: TGTGCCAGCAGCTTGACCCTGTTAGGGGCGTATGGCTACACCTTC
CDR3: CASSLTLLGAYGYTF
J: TRBJ1-2
D: -
V: TRBV5-4
size: -

DNA: TGCGCCAGCAGCTTGGGCCCTTCTGGGAATCTGAATTCACCCCTCCACTTT
CDR3: CASSLGPSGNLNSPLHF
J: TRBJ1-6
D: -
V: TRBV5-1
size: -

DNA: TGCGCCAGCAGCTGGGGACTAGCGGGACAAGAGACCCAGTACTTC
CDR3: CASSWGLAGQETQYF
J: TRBJ2-5
D: TRBD2
V: TRBV5-1
size: -

DNA: TGTGCCAGTATGGGGCCAGGCAATCAGCCCCAGCATTTT
CDR3: CASMGPGNQPQHF
J: TRBJ1-5
D: -
V: TRBV19
size: -

DNA: TGTGCCAGCAGCCAAGAGGACTCAAACGGTGGGTCACCCCTCCACTTT
CDR3: CASSQEDSNGGSPLHF
J: TRBJ1-6
D: -
V: TRBV14
size: -

DNA: TGTGCCAGCAGCCCGCGACTAGCGGGGGTGTACGAGCAGTACTTC
CDR3: CASSPRLAGVYEQYF
J: TRBJ2-7
D: TRBD2
V: TRBV9
size: -

DNA: TGTGCCAGCAGCTTAGTATGGAGGGGGGCCCTCATCGGCTACACCTTC
CDR3: CASSLVWRGALIGYTF
J: TRBJ1-2
D: -
V: TRBV7-2
size: -

DNA: TGTGCCAGCAGCTTAGAGCGTAGACAGGGGGCCACTGAAGCTTTCTTT
CDR3: CASSLERRQGATEAFF
J: TRBJ1-1
D: TRBD1
V: TRBV11-2
size: -

DNA: TGTGCCAGCAGCCAAGAGGGCAGGGGGCTGGAGACCCAGTACTTC
CDR3: CASSQEGRGLETQYF
J: TRBJ2-5
D: TRBD1
V: TRBV14
size: -

DNA: TGTGCCTGGCAACTCAGGGACTTCAGCTCACCCCTCCACTTT
CDR3: CAWQLRDFSSPLHF
J: TRBJ1-6
D: -
V: TRBV30
size: once

DNA: TGTGCCAGCAGCCAATTCGGGACCTATGAGACCCAGTACTTC
CDR3: CASSQFGTYETQYF
J: TRBJ2-5
D: -
V: TRBV3-1/TRBV3-2
size: -

DNA: TGTGCCAGTAAGATCAGGCCGAAGAACACTGAAGCTTTCTTT
CDR3: CASKIRPKNTEAFF
J: TRBJ1-1
D: -
V: TRBV19
size: -

DNA: TGTGCCAGCAGGATAACAGGGACATCTGGAAACACCATATATTTT
CDR3: CASRITGTSGNTIYF
J: TRBJ1-3
D: -
V: TRBV11-2
size: -

DNA: TGTGCCAGCAGCTTGTTCGTACGGTACAATGAAAAACTGTTTTTT
CDR3: CASSLFVRYNEKLFF
J: TRBJ1-4
D: -
V: TRBV5-4
size: -

DNA: TGTGCCAGCAGCGTAGACAGGGCTGGGGCCAACGTCCTGACTTTC
CDR3: CASSVDRAGANVLTF
J: TRBJ2-6
D: -
V: TRBV9
size: -

DNA: TGTGCCAGCAGCTTAGTGGGACAAGGGGGCTTTGGAGGTGGCTACACCTTC
CDR3: CASSLVGQGGFGGGYTF
J: TRBJ1-2
D: TRBD1
V: TRBV7-2
size: -

DNA: TGTGCCAGCAGCCAAGAGGCATTTAACACTGAAGCTTTCTTT
CDR3: CASSQEAFNTEAFF
J: TRBJ1-1
D: -
V: TRBV3-1/TRBV3-2
size: -

DNA: TGTGCCAGCAGCTTAGTGGCAGGGCCCAACGAGCAGTACTTC
CDR3: CASSLVAGPNEQYF
J: TRBJ2-7
D: -
V: TRBV7-2
size: -

DNA: TGTGCCAGCCATCTGGCGGGAAATGAAAAACTGTTTTTT
CDR3: CASHLAGNEKLFF
J: TRBJ1-4
D: -
V: TRBV6-1
size: -

DNA: TGCGCCAGCAGCTTGTTGGGACGGACGTACGAGCAGTACTTC
CDR3: CASSLLGRTYEQYF
J: TRBJ2-7
D: -
V: TRBV5-1
size: -

DNA: TGTGCCAGCAGCTTACAGGACTACACCTTC
CDR3: CASSLQDYTF
J: TRBJ1-2
D: -
V: TRBV7-9
size: -

DNA: TGCGCCAGCAGCCAAGATCGGGTACTCTCTGGAAACACCATATATTTT
CDR3: CASSQDRVLSGNTIYF
J: TRBJ1-3
D: -
V: TRBV4-1
size: -

DNA: TGTGCCAGCAGCTTCCATCAGGGTAGCGAGCAGTACTTC
CDR3: CASSFHQGSEQYF
J: TRBJ2-7
D: -
V: TRBV7-9
size: -

DNA: TGTGCCACCAGCAGAGATCGGGGTTCTTCCTACGAGCAGTACTTC
CDR3: CATSRDRGSSYEQYF
J: TRBJ2-7
D: -
V: TRBV15
size: -

DNA: TGTGCTAGTGGTTTGGGAGGGAACTATGGCTACACCTTC
CDR3: CASGLGGNYGYTF
J: TRBJ1-2
D: -
V: TRBV12-5
size: -

DNA: TGTGCCAGCAGTCCACTGCGGGGGCAGGAGACCCAGTACTTC
CDR3: CASSPLRGQETQYF
J: TRBJ2-5
D: -
V: TRBV6-5
size: -

DNA: TGTGCCAGCAGTTTGATCAGGGAAGCTTTCTTT
CDR3: CASSLIREAFF
J: TRBJ1-1
D: -
V: TRBV12-3/TRBV12-4
size: -

DNA: TGTGCCAGCAGTCAGATACTAGCGGGGTACGAGACCCAGTACTTC
CDR3: CASSQILAGYETQYF
J: TRBJ2-5
D: TRBD2
V: TRBV6-5
size: -

DNA: TGTGCCAGCAGCTTAGGGCAGGGGAACACTGAAGCTTTCTTT
CDR3: CASSLGQGNTEAFF
J: TRBJ1-1
D: -
V: TRBV7-9
size: -

DNA: TGCGCCAGCAGTGAGCCGGGACAGGGACTCTATGGCTACACCTTC
CDR3: CASSEPGQGLYGYTF
J: TRBJ1-2
D: TRBD1
V: TRBV10-1
size: few

DNA: TGTGCCAGCAGCCCTTCCGGACAGGGTACCACTGAAGCTTTCTTT
CDR3: CASSPSGQGTTEAFF
J: TRBJ1-1
D: TRBD1
V: TRBV9
size: -

DNA: TGCGCCAGCAGCTTGGGCGCCGGAGGGAAGGGAAACACCATATATTTT
CDR3: CASSLGAGGKGNTIYF
J: TRBJ1-3
D: -
V: TRBV5-1
size: -

DNA: TGTGCCAGCAGCTTAGGGGGATCCGAGCAGTACTTC
CDR3: CASSLGGSEQYF
J: TRBJ2-7
D: -
V: TRBV7-2
size: -

DNA: TGCAGCGTACGGACAGGGGATAGCAATCAGCCCCAGCATTTT
CDR3: CSVRTGDSNQPQHF
J: TRBJ1-5
D: TRBD1
V: TRBV29-1
size: -

DNA: TGTGCCAGCAGCTTAGTGGGGCCTGAAGCTTTCTTT
CDR3: CASSLVGPEAFF
J: TRBJ1-1
D: -
V: TRBV7-9
size: -

DNA: TGCGCCAGCAGCCAAGGGGACAGGGGGCGTACCACCGGGGAGCTGTTTTTT
CDR3: CASSQGDRGRTTGELFF
J: TRBJ2-2
D: TRBD1
V: TRBV4-3
size: -

DNA: TGTGCCAGTAGTATCAGGACGAACACTGAAGCTTTCTTT
CDR3: CASSIRTNTEAFF
J: TRBJ1-1
D: -
V: TRBV19
size: -

DNA: TGTGCCAGCAGCTTATCTTCAGGGAATCAGCCCCAGCATTTT
CDR3: CASSLSSGNQPQHF
J: TRBJ1-5
D: -
V: TRBV7-9
size: -